These 21 T cell receptor beta chains were all obtained from the same sample, sequenced in a study of blood T cell repertoires in COVID-19. Some clones are missing from TCRdb's copy, which holds only in-frame ones; the method was immunoSEQ multiplex PCR. The sample shows about 190,000 clones, more than 75% of them seen only once. Sequencing was carried out using peripheral blood. All receptors derive from a woman in her late teens or twenties who had recovered from COVID-19.

A single count supports this clone. The chain couples TRBV6-4 to TRBJ2-3, with TRBD2 matching over 10 bases. The ends lost 4 bases at V and 1 base at J; junction bases unmatched: 5. From germline, CDR1 is MRHNA and CDR2 SNTAGT. The CDR3 is made up of 16 amino acids. CDR3 amino acids: CASSGTGTSGTDTQYF. The CDR3 nucleotides are TGTGCCAGCAGTGGCACCGGGACTAGCGGCACAGATACGCAGTATTTT.

The J gene is TRBJ1-3, the V gene TRBV9; D unresolved. Germline CDR1 is SGDLS and CDR2 is YYNGEE. Trimming shortened V by 0 bases and J by 0 bases, and 13 bases separated the two germline ends. The CDR3 loop spans 17 amino acids. The DNA for the CDR3 is TGTGCCAGCAGCGTAGCGGTGGACGGGAACTCTGGAAACACCATATATTTT. It is translated as CASSVAVDGNSGNTIYF.

The chain recombines TRBV27 with TRBJ1-1; 8 nucleotides line up with TRBD1. This CDR3 has 15 residues. The junction had 3 bases not matched to a gene; V was cut back by 3 bases and J by 0 bases. Germline V gene lookup returns CDR1 MNHEY and CDR2 SMNVEV (reference sequence). CDR3 sequence reads: CASSFGTGMNTEAFF. The DNA for the CDR3 is TGTGCCAGCAGTTTCGGGACAGGTATGAACACTGAAGCTTTCTTT.

The chain combines TRBV19 with TRBJ1-1, with D possibly being TRBD1 (6 bases). The CDR3 contains 11 residues. The germline gives CDR1 LNHDA, CDR2 SQIVND (reference sequence). In DNA, the CDR3 is TGTGGGTGGGACAACAACACTGAAGCTTTCTTT. The encoded protein is CGWDNNTEAFF.

This rearrangement joins TRBV6-1 to TRBJ2-7, with TRBD1 matching 8 bases. Trimming took 2 bases from V and 2 from J; bases not matched to a gene: 5. The CDR3 covers 15 residues. The germline V gene encodes CDR1 MNHNS and CDR2 SASEGT. The CDR3 loop reads CASSERGTGAYEQYF. DNA of the CDR3: TGTGCCAGCAGTGAAAGGGGGACAGGAGCCTACGAGCAGTACTTC.

The chain joins TRBV21-1 to TRBJ1-1; the table gives TRBD1 as D, unverified against the DNA. TRBV21-1 constitutes a pseudogene. The CDR3 contains 13 residues. In DNA form, the CDR3 reads TGTGCGAAGTACAGGGGGCGAAGCACTGAAGCTTTCTTT. This codes for CAKYRGRSTEAFF.

This chain links TRBV3-1 (or the pseudogene TRBV3-2) with TRBJ1-1; tentatively, D is TRBD1 (5 bases). The CDR3 contains 15 residues. In germline, CDR1 is LGHDT, CDR2 YNNKEL (reference sequence). Trimming left V 0 bases short and J 8 bases short, with 16 bases between. This CDR3 reads CASSQDLQGGVEAFF. In nucleotides, the CDR3 is TGTGCCAGCAGCCAAGATCTCCAGGGAGGGGTAGAAGCTTTCTTT.

This rearrangement joins TRBV18 to TRBJ2-4, with 7 bases lining up with TRBD2. V lost 3 bases to trimming and J lost 11 bases; unmatched junction nucleotides: 19. The germline V gene has CDR1 KGHSH and CDR2 LQKENI. This CDR3 spans 17 amino acids. CDR3 DNA: TGTGCCAGCTCACCGACCAGCGGAAGCGGGATGGGGGGATTTCAGTACTTC. Translation: CASSPTSGSGMGGFQYF.

This clone was counted between two and nine times. Here the CDR3 DNA reads TGTGCCAGCAGTTACCCCACAGGGGGGGAAGAGACCCAGTACTTC. It yields the protein CASSYPTGGEETQYF. The chain is built from TRBV6-6 and TRBJ2-5; tentatively, D is TRBD1 (8 bases). With 2 bases removed from V and 3 bases from J, the gap between germline ends came to 13 bases. CDR1 and CDR2 (germline): MNHNY, SVGAGI (reference sequence). This CDR3 comprises 15 residues.

V usage is TRBV6-5 and J usage is TRBJ2-5, with 7 bases that match TRBD2. Losses at the gene ends were 5 bases for V and 0 bases for J; bases not matched to a gene: 3. The V gene's germline CDR1 is MNHEY and CDR2 SVGAGI. CDR3 length: 14 residues. The DNA of the CDR3 is TGTGCCAGCAGTCGCGGGACTAACCAAGAGACCCAGTACTTC. Its translation: CASSRGTNQETQYF.

This sequence joins TRBV27 and TRBJ1-1; 8 bases align to TRBD1. The junction had 7 bases not matched to a gene; V was cut back by 6 bases and J by 4 bases. Germline CDR1 reads MNHEY; CDR2 reads SMNVEV (reference sequence). The CDR3 has 14 amino acids. This chain's CDR3 is CASRRQGRATEAFF. DNA of the CDR3: TGTGCCAGCAGGAGACAGGGGAGGGCCACTGAAGCTTTCTTT.

This chain links TRBV3-1 (or the pseudogene TRBV3-2) with TRBJ2-1, with 10 bases identical to TRBD2. The CDR3 covers 16 residues. The germline gives CDR1 LGHDT, CDR2 YNNKEL (reference sequence). V shed 3 bases and J 7 bases; nucleotides not matched to a gene: 9. CDR3 in amino acids: CASSHWLAGGWNEQFF. The CDR3, as DNA: TGTGCCAGCAGCCATTGGTTAGCGGGGGGCTGGAATGAGCAGTTCTTC.

The CDR3 bases are TGTGCCAGCAGCTTGGGTAGCGGGAGGGAGAAAACGCAGTATTTT. Amino acid sequence: CASSLGSGREKTQYF. The V call is TRBV5-4, the J call TRBJ2-3; 11 bases line up with TRBD2. Germline values: CDR1 SGHNT, CDR2 YYREEE (reference sequence). The CDR3 spans 15 residues. Trimming removed 0 bases from V and 9 bases from J; junction bases left unmatched: 6. Full variable domain (remainder filled in from reference TRBV5-4 and TRBJ2-3): ETGVTQSPTHLIKTRGQQVTLRCSSQSGHNTVSWYQQALGQGPQFIFQYYREEENGRGNFPPRFSGLQFPNYSSELNVNALELDDSALYLCASSLGSGREKTQYFGPGTRLTVL.

Only a few counts were recorded for this clone. The gene calls are TRBV7-9 and TRBJ1-2; D might be TRBD1 (6 bases). CDR1 is SEHNR and CDR2 is FQNEAQ in the germline V gene (reference sequence). Trimming stripped 2 bases from V and 4 bases from J, with 11 bases between. The CDR3 spans 14 residues. CDR3 in amino acids: CASSLTGFGYGYTF. The DNA of the CDR3 is TGTGCCAGCAGCTTAACAGGGTTCGGCTATGGCTACACCTTC.

This chain joins TRBV5-5 and TRBJ1-1; D possibly corresponds to TRBD1 (5 bases). V was shortened by 2 bases and J by 3 bases, with 14 bases between the two germline ends. Germline CDR1 and CDR2: SGHKS and YYEKEE (reference sequence). This CDR3 is 15 amino acids long. CDR3 residues: CASSFATTEDTEAFF. The CDR3 DNA sequence: TGTGCCAGCAGCTTCGCCACGACAGAGGACACTGAAGCTTTCTTT.

The chain is built from TRBV5-4 and TRBJ2-7; tentatively, D is TRBD2 (6 bases). Germline loops: CDR1 SGHNT, CDR2 YYREEE (reference sequence). The CDR3 covers 14 residues. The V end lost 5 bases, the J end lost 7 bases, and 19 bases lay between the germline ends. The CDR3 sequence: CASSSTGAPLEQYF. In nucleotides, the CDR3 is TGTGCCAGCAGTTCAACGGGAGCGCCCTTGGAGCAGTACTTC.

The chain couples TRBV11-2 to TRBJ1-3; D not certain. The CDR3 sequence is 12 residues long. Germline values: CDR1 SGHAT, CDR2 FQNNGV. V was trimmed by 5 bases and J by 3 bases, leaving 5 bases between them. The CDR3 DNA reads TGTGCCAGCAGCCATGTTGGAAACACCATATATTTT. Residues: CASSHVGNTIYF.

This rearrangement joins TRBV11-3 to TRBJ1-5; 7 bases fit TRBD1. The V and J ends lost 2 bases and 6 bases, in that order; junction bases with no gene match: 10. The CDR3 length is 16 residues. Germline assignment: CDR1 SGHNT and CDR2 YENEEA. In DNA form, the CDR3 reads TGTGCCAGCAGCTTAATTTCATTAGGGGGCACTCAGCCCCAGCATTTT. Protein: CASSLISLGGTQPQHF.

The V gene is TRBV7-9, the J gene TRBJ1-2; D remains unclear. Germline V gene data show CDR1 as SEHNR and CDR2 as FQNEAQ (reference sequence). This CDR3 comprises 14 residues. V lost 7 bases to trimming and J lost 3 bases, with 15 bases between them. CDR3 in amino acids: CASTKEAWDYGYTF. CDR3 in DNA: TGTGCCAGCACCAAGGAGGCTTGGGACTATGGCTACACCTTC.

The V gene is TRBV7-2, the J gene TRBJ2-1, with a weak D call TRBD1 (6 bases). V lost 0 bases to trimming and J lost 6 bases, with 12 bases between them. The CDR3 sequence is 15 residues long. Germline assignment: CDR1 SGHTA and CDR2 FQGNSA. In DNA form, the CDR3 reads TGTGCCAGCAGCTTAGCTGGGGGCGGGTTCAATGAGCAGTTCTTC. Amino acid sequence: CASSLAGGGFNEQFF.

The rearrangement uses TRBV25-1 and TRBJ1-5; D unclear. The V end was cut by 5 bases, the J end by 6 bases, with 11 bases between. Germline CDR1 is MGHDK and CDR2 is SYGVNS. The CDR3 has 13 residues. The DNA of the CDR3 is TGTGCCAGCAGTCCCCCTCGGGGTCAGCCCCAGCATTTT. It encodes CASSPPRGQPQHF.